This T cell receptor beta chain was observed in a study of T cell responses to AZD1222 COVID-19 vaccine. Overall study findings and caveats: Researchers report vaccine-associated CD4 TCRs spanning spike, with dominance at 160-218 and 743-854. Without day 14 samples, only post-peak T cell repertoires were studied. Donors were mostly white British, more females; clonal diversity possibly underestimated.

Using immunoSEQ multiplex PCR, the repertoire was profiled, and TCRdb retains in-frame clones only, with some absent. The sample contains around 100,000 clones, around 87% of which appear only once. The CDR3 has 11 residues. Germline V lookup: CDR1 MNHEY, CDR2 SVGEGT. The V end was cut by 4 bases, the J end by 4 bases, with 4 bases between. Concerning this clone itself: Its antigen remains unidentified.

The receptor's source is an adult in good health. This chain joins TRBV6-2 or TRBV6-3 and TRBJ1-2; D unresolved. This material consisted of peripheral blood, taken on day 0 of MenACWY control vaccination. CDR3 sequence reads: CASSFSYGYTF. In DNA form, the CDR3 reads TGTGCCAGCAGTTTCAGCTATGGCTACACCTTC.